One and the same sample provided the 8 T cell receptor beta chains below, sequenced in a study of blood T cell repertoires in COVID-19. Data came from immunoSEQ multiplex PCR; TCRdb stores just in-frame clones and leaves some out. Of about 110,000 clones in the sample, 69% were seen once. Sequencing was performed on peripheral blood. The receptors derive from a man older than 75 with acute or convalescent COVID-19.

This clone was observed a few times. The chain combines TRBV7-2 with TRBJ2-7, with 10 bases fitting TRBD2. Germline CDR1 is SGHTA and CDR2 is FQGNSA. The CDR3 has 14 residues. V dropped 1 base and J dropped 6; count of bases not matched to a gene: 3. The CDR3, as DNA: TGTGCCAGCAGCTTAGGTCTAGCGGGAGCCGAGCAGTACTTC. Translated, it gives CASSLGLAGAEQYF.

This clone was observed a few times. J is TRBJ2-1 and V is TRBV19; 13 bases align to TRBD2. V trimming: 4 bases; J trimming: 4 bases; junction bases outside the gene matches: 4. Germline V gene sequence: CDR1 LNHDA, CDR2 SQIVND (reference sequence). This CDR3 region has 16 residues. The CDR3 DNA follows: TGTGCCAGTAGTAGGGGGGGACTAGCGGGATACAATGAGCAGTTCTTC. Protein sequence: CASSRGGLAGYNEQFF.

V and J are TRBV9 and TRBJ2-1; possibly TRBD2 for D (5 bases). From germline, CDR1 is SGDLS and CDR2 YYNGEE. This CDR3 contains 17 residues. V gave up 0 bases and J gave up 0 bases, with 13 bases separating them. The DNA of the CDR3 is TGTGCCAGCAGCGTAGCCCAACGACGGGGCTCCTACAATGAGCAGTTCTTC. Translating gives CASSVAQRRGSYNEQFF.

This clone has just one count. The chain joins TRBV29-1 to TRBJ2-2; maybe TRBD2 (6 bases). Per germline, CDR1 SQVTM and CDR2 ANQGSEA. The CDR3 is made up of 14 amino acids. Trimming cost V 3 bases and J 2 bases, with 10 bases left between them. The CDR3 bases are TGCAGCGTTGAGCGGAGGGTCAACACCGGGGAGCTGTTTTTT. Its translation is CSVERRVNTGELFF.

The chain has TRBV2 and TRBJ1-4; D perhaps matches TRBD1 (5 bases). Germline lookup yields CDR1 SNHLY and CDR2 FYNNEI. Trimming took off 4 bases at V and 6 bases at J, with 15 bases between the two ends. The length of the CDR3 is 15 residues. CDR3 DNA sequence: TGTGCCAGCAGTGCGGACATCTCCACCTATGAAAAACTGTTTTTT. Translating it yields CASSADISTYEKLFF.

V gene TRBV19 combines with J gene TRBJ2-1, with TRBD2 as a possible D gene (6 bases). The CDR3 is 13 residues long. From germline, CDR1 is LNHDA and CDR2 SQIVND (reference sequence). Trimming pared 7 bases from V and 6 bases from J, leaving 13 bases between. CDR3 residues: CASTLAGGNEQFF. For the CDR3, the DNA is TGTGCCAGTACCCTCGCCGGGGGCAATGAGCAGTTCTTC.

This chain joins TRBV10-3 and TRBJ2-7, with D unresolved. The germline V gene has CDR1 ENHRY and CDR2 SYGVKD. The CDR3 runs 12 residues. Between the trimmed V and J ends, which lost 3 bases and 6 bases, there was a span of 9 bases. Written as DNA, the CDR3 is TGTGCCATCAGTGACCCTCCCCTCGAGCAGTACTTC. It yields the protein CAISDPPLEQYF.

The genes are TRBV9 and TRBJ2-1; 9 nucleotides agree with TRBD2. There are 15 residues in the CDR3. CDR1 is SGDLS, CDR2 YYNGEE, per germline. V shed 4 bases and J 5 bases; nucleotides not matched to a gene: 7. CDR3 sequence (DNA): TGTGCCAGCAGCTTAAGAGCGGGAGGCGACAATGAGCAGTTCTTC. Amino acids: CASSLRAGGDNEQFF.